This T cell receptor (beta chain) was observed in a study of T cells after yellow fever vaccination. TCRdb redid the calling of the 5' RACE reads with MiXCR, one entry per CDR3 protein. The sample has 130,000 or so distinct CDR3 sequences; roughly 15% are singletons. Germline V gene lookup returns CDR1 SNHLY and CDR2 FYNNEI. Trimming pared 11 bases from V and 2 bases from J, leaving 28 bases between. This CDR3 comprises 17 residues. The chain has TRBV2 and TRBJ2-7; possibly TRBD2 for D (5 bases). The sequences come from CD8+ T cells sorted from PBMCs, collected 5 days after the yellow fever booster vaccination. The TCR was taken from a man younger than 35 who received the YFV17D yellow fever vaccine. The DNA for the CDR3 is TGTGCCGGAGGACTGGCCCAAAACAAAGCGGTCGCCTACGAGCAGTACGTC. Amino acid sequence: CAGGLAQNKAVAYEQYV.